These T cell receptor beta chains were read from a single sample in a study of cytomegalovirus exposure and HLA in healthy donors. Clones were sequenced by immunoSEQ multiplex PCR, and TCRdb holds only the in-frame ones, with some missing. Of roughly 160,000 clones listed, over 75% are singletons. The sequencing sample was made of PBMCs. These receptors came from a man aged 50 or older in good health and CMV-seropositive. Both conserved end residues are part of each CDR3. A D gene is named only where the DNA matches it firmly. Clone size is stated in some rows and not others, as once, few, many or a class when expanded.

clone_size j_call v_call d_call cdr3_nt cdr3_aa
- TRBJ2-3 TRBV7-2 TRBD2 TGTGCCAGCAGTTCGATCGGGGGGGCGACAGATACGCAGTATTTT CASSSIGGATDTQYF
once TRBJ1-1 TRBV4-3 - TGCGCCAGCAGCCAGGCAGACGGGTTTAGAGCTTTCTTT CASSQADGFRAFF
- TRBJ2-1 TRBV5-6 - TGTGCCAGCAGCTTGTGGGCTAGGACATACTCCTACAATGAGCAGTTCTTC CASSLWARTYSYNEQFF
- TRBJ2-5 TRBV28 TRBD2 TGTGCCAGCAGTCCCCAAGCGGGGGGCTCAGAGACCCAGTACTTC CASSPQAGGSETQYF
- TRBJ1-2 TRBV6-5 - TGTGCCAGCAGTTACGTCGACTCTGACGGCTACACCTTC CASSYVDSDGYTF
few TRBJ1-5 TRBV6-1 TRBD1 TGTGCCAGCAGGAGGACAGGGTTGGGGCCCCAGCATTTT CASRRTGLGPQHF
- TRBJ1-1 TRBV6-1 - TGTGCCAGCAGTGACCTGGGGGGAAACACTGAAGCTTTCTTT CASSDLGGNTEAFF
- TRBJ2-2 TRBV6-5 TRBD1 TGTGCCAGCAGTTGGGACAGAGCGAACACCGGGGAGCTGTTTTTT CASSWDRANTGELFF
- TRBJ1-5 TRBV19 - TGTGCCAGTAGTATCAGCAGGGGAAGGACTCAGCCCCAGCATTTT CASSISRGRTQPQHF
- TRBJ1-2 TRBV2 - TGTGCCAGCAGTGAATCGGTCAGGGCACAGGGCTACACCTTC CASSESVRAQGYTF
- TRBJ1-1 TRBV7-6 TRBD1 TGTGCCAGCAGCCGAAACCAGGACAGGGATGCTGAAGCTTTCTTT CASSRNQDRDAEAFF
few TRBJ2-7 TRBV5-1 TRBD1 TGCGCCAGCAGCTCTTCCGGGACAGGGGTTGAGCAGTACTTC CASSSSGTGVEQYF
- TRBJ2-5 TRBV18 TRBD1 TGTGCCAGCTCACCCGGGACAGGGCAAGAGACCCAGTACTTC CASSPGTGQETQYF
- TRBJ1-2 TRBV5-8 TRBD1 TGTGCCAGCAACCGGGACAGGGGATCCCCCTATGGCTACACCTTC CASNRDRGSPYGYTF
- TRBJ1-4 TRBV9 - TGTGCCAGCAGCGCGGGTTTGAGCGGTGAAAAACTGTTTTTT CASSAGLSGEKLFF
- TRBJ1-2 TRBV6-1 - TGTGCCAGCAGTGAAGCGGGAGGGATGGGCTATGGCTACACCTTC CASSEAGGMGYGYTF